These 11 T cell receptor beta chains originate from one sample sequenced in a study of T-cell memory formation after mild COVID-19. A single record per CDR3 protein comes from TCRdb applying MiXCR to the 5' RACE reads. The data hold some 120,000 distinct CDR3 sequences, with around a sixth observed a single time. The sample taken for sequencing was PBMCs or a T cell subset sorted from them (not recorded which). The receptors come from an adult woman who had mild COVID-19 (a few samples of this study predate the infection). Cell type and time point are not known.

The J gene is TRBJ2-3, the V gene TRBV14, with a weak D call TRBD2 (5 bases). Germline V CDR1 and CDR2: SGHDN, FVKESK. The CDR3 is 15 amino acids. Trimming took 4 bases from V and 6 from J, leaving 17 bases between them. CDR3 DNA: TGTGCCAGCAGCCTGCGACTATCACCCTCGGATACGCAGTATTTT. This sequence encodes CASSLRLSPSDTQYF.

The rearrangement links TRBV5-1 to TRBJ2-2; 7 bases fit TRBD2. The germline V gene encodes CDR1 SGHRS and CDR2 YFSETQ. Trimming cost V 3 bases and J 7 bases; bases outside gene matches: 6. This CDR3 region has 14 residues. For the CDR3, the DNA is TGCGCCAGCAGCTCTACTAGCGCGGTCGGGGAGCTGTTTTTT. Residues: CASSSTSAVGELFF.

A few counts support this clonotype. The chain carries TRBV10-3 and TRBJ2-3; 9 bases map to TRBD2. CDR1 and CDR2 from the germline V gene are ENHRY and SYGVKD. The CDR3 contains 16 residues. The J segment lost 2 bases and the V segment lost 3 bases, leaving 6 bases of the junction unmatched. In DNA form, the CDR3 reads TGTGCCATCAGTGACCCAGCGGGGGGTCTCACAGATACGCAGTATTTT. Its protein is CAISDPAGGLTDTQYF.

This clonotype showed up just a few times. This chain uses TRBV27 with TRBJ1-6, with D possibly being TRBD1 (5 bases). CDR1 MNHEY and CDR2 SMNVEV come from the germline V gene (reference sequence). V was shortened by 3 bases and J by 9 bases, with 18 bases between the two germline ends. CDR3 length: 16 residues. CDR3 sequence reads: CASSFYSPSGSSPLHF. The CDR3 nucleotides read TGTGCCAGCAGTTTCTATAGCCCATCAGGGAGTTCACCCCTCCACTTT.

This clonotype was picked up a small number of times. The chain uses TRBV24-1 and TRBJ2-6, with a tentative D call TRBD2 (6 bases). The CDR3 totals 16 residues. V was trimmed by 3 bases and J by 4 bases, leaving 12 bases between them. Germline CDR1 is KGHDR and CDR2 is SFDVKD. The CDR3 region is CATSDTGVGGANVLTF. CDR3 coding DNA: TGTGCCACCAGTGATACGGGAGTCGGGGGGGCCAACGTCCTGACTTTC.

This clonotype was picked up a small number of times. The gene calls are TRBV4-2 and TRBJ2-1; D possibly uses TRBD1 or TRBD2 (5 bases each). Germline V lookup: CDR1 LGHNA, CDR2 YNFKEQ. The CDR3 loop spans 16 amino acids. V was trimmed by 1 base and J by 6 bases, leaving 16 bases between them. The CDR3 protein is CASSQVHSRGVNEQFF. DNA for the CDR3: TGTGCCAGCAGCCAAGTCCACTCCCGAGGGGTCAATGAGCAGTTCTTC.

This sequence joins TRBV7-3 and TRBJ2-7; 8 bases are a match to TRBD2. This CDR3 is built from 14 residues. Trimming at V came to 5 bases and at J to 2 bases, leaving 5 bases not matched to a gene. Germline assignment: CDR1 SGHTA and CDR2 FQGTGA. DNA for the CDR3: TGTGCCAGCAGCGCTACCGGGGGGGCCTACGAGCAGTACTTC. Translated, it gives CASSATGGAYEQYF.

This clonotype occurred a few times. This chain joins TRBV29-1 and TRBJ2-5; no clear D gene. The CDR3 sequence is 10 residues long. Germline values: CDR1 SQVTM, CDR2 ANQGSEA. Between the trimmed V and J ends, which lost 4 bases and 4 bases, there was a span of 4 bases. In DNA, the CDR3 is TGCAGCGTTGTATTAGAGACCCAGTACTTC. Its protein is CSVVLETQYF.

This clonotype was seen only a few times. The chain is built from TRBV5-1 and TRBJ2-3; D might be TRBD2 (5 bases). The CDR3 extends over 15 amino acids. Trimming pared 0 bases from V and 2 bases from J, leaving 10 bases between. The germline gives CDR1 SGHRS, CDR2 YFSETQ. The CDR3 reads CASSLGGGSTDTQYF. In DNA, the CDR3 is TGCGCCAGCAGCTTGGGAGGAGGCTCCACAGATACGCAGTATTTT.

This chain uses TRBV5-1 with TRBJ2-5; 7 positions match TRBD1. V lost 5 bases, J lost 5 bases, and 15 bases stayed unmatched. Germline V gene sequence: CDR1 SGHRS, CDR2 YFSETQ. This CDR3 is 16 amino acids long. The CDR3 bases are TGCGCCAGCAGTCAGAGACAGGGTGTCCCCTTGGAGACCCAGTACTTC. This translates into CASSQRQGVPLETQYF. Complete variable domain (other parts from reference TRBV5-1 and TRBJ2-5): KAGVTQTPRYLIKTRGQQVTLSCSPISGHRSVSWYQQTPGQGLQFLFEYFSETQRNKGNFPGRFSGRQFSNSRSEMNVSTLELGDSALYLCASSQRQGVPLETQYFGPGTRLLVL.

Ten or more counts support this clonotype. The chain couples TRBV5-1 to TRBJ1-2; possible D gene TRBD1, 6 bases. The CDR3 has 14 residues. Trimming removed 3 bases from V and 3 bases from J, with 12 bases in between. Germline assignment: CDR1 SGHRS and CDR2 YFSETQ. The CDR3 region is CASSSWDTYYGYTF. The CDR3 DNA reads TGCGCCAGCAGCTCATGGGACACATACTATGGCTACACCTTC. The whole variable domain, filled in from reference TRBV5-1 and TRBJ1-2, reads KAGVTQTPRYLIKTRGQQVTLSCSPISGHRSVSWYQQTPGQGLQFLFEYFSETQRNKGNFPGRFSGRQFSNSRSEMNVSTLELGDSALYLCASSSWDTYYGYTFGSGTRLTVV.